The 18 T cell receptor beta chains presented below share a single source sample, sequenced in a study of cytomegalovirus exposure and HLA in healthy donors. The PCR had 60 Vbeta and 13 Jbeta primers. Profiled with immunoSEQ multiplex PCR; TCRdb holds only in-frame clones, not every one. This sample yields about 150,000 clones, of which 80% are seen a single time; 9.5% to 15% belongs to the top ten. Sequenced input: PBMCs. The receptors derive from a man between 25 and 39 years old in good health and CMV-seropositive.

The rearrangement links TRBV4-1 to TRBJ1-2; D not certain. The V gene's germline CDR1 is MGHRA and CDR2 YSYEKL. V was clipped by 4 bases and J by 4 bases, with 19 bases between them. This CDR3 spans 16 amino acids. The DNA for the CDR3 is TGCGCCAGCAGCCGTCAACAGCTAGCATCTTCCTATGGCTACACCTTC. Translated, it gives CASSRQQLASSYGYTF.

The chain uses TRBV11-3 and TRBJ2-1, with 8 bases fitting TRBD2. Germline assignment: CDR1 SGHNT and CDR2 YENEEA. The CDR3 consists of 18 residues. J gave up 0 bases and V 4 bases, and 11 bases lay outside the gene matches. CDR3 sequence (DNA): TGTGCCAGCAGCTCGAGGGGGTCGGGAGGGGGCTCCTACAATGAGCAGTTCTTC. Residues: CASSSRGSGGGSYNEQFF.

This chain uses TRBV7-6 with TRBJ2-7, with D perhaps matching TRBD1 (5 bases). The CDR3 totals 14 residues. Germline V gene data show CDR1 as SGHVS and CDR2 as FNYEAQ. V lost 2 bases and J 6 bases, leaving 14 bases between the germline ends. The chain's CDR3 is CASSLTDGQSEQYF. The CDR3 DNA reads TGTGCCAGCAGCTTAACGGACGGACAAAGCGAGCAGTACTTC.

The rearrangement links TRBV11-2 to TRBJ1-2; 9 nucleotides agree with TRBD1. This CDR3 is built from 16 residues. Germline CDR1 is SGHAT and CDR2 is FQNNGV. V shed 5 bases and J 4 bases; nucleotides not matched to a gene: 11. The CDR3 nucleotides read TGTGCCAGCAGCAAGACGACAGGGGGAAGCCCCTATGGCTACACCTTC. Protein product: CASSKTTGGSPYGYTF.

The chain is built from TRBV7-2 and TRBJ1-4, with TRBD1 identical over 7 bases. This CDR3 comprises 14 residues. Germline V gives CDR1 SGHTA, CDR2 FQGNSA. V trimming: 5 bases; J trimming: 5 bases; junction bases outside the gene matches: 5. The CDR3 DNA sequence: TGTGCCAGCAGCCGAGGGACAGACAATGAAAAACTGTTTTTT. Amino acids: CASSRGTDNEKLFF. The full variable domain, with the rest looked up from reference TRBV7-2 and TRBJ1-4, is GAGVSQSPSNKVTEKGKDVELRCDPISGHTALYWYRQSLGQGLEFLIYFQGNSAPDKSGLPSDRFSAERTGGSVSTLTIQRTQQEDSAVYLCASSRGTDNEKLFFGSGTQLSVL.

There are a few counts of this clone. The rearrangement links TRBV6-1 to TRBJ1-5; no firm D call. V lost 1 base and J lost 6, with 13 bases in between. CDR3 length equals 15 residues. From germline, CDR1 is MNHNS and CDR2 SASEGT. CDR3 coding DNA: TGTGCCAGCAGTGAAGGTATCACAGTACTTCAGCCCCAGCATTTT. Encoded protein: CASSEGITVLQPQHF.

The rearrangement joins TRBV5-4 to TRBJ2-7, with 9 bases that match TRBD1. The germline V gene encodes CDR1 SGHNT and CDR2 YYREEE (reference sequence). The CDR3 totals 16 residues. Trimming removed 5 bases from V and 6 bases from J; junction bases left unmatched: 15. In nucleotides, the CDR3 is TGTGCCAGCAGTCCCGACAGGGGGGTCGGTACTGGCGAGCAGTACTTC. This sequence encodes CASSPDRGVGTGEQYF.

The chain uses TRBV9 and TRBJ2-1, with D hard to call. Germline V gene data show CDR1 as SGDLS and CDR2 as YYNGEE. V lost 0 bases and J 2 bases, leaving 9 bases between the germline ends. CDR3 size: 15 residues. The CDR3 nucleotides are TGTGCCAGCAGCGTAGACCCCGCGACCTACAATGAGCAGTTCTTC. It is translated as CASSVDPATYNEQFF. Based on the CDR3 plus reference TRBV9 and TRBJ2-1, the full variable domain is DSGVTQTPKHLITATGQRVTLRCSPRSGDLSVYWYQQSLDQGLQFLIQYYNGEERAKGNILERFSAQQFPDLHSELNLSSLELGDSALYFCASSVDPATYNEQFFGPGTRLTVL.

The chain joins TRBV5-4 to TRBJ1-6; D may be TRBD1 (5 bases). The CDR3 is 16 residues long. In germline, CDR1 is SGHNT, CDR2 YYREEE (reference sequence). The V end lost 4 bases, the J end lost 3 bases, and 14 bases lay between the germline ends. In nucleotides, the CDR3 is TGTGCCAGCAGCACGGGGGGTGGGGGCTATAATTCACCCCTCCACTTT. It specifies CASSTGGGGYNSPLHF.

The CDR3: CASSLQTFAEQYF. CDR3 DNA sequence: TGTGCCAGCAGCCTTCAGACATTTGCCGAGCAGTACTTC. V and J are TRBV14 and TRBJ2-7; D gene uncertain. In germline, CDR1 is SGHDN, CDR2 FVKESK. V was clipped by 4 bases and J by 6 bases, with 13 bases between them. The CDR3 sequence is 13 residues long.

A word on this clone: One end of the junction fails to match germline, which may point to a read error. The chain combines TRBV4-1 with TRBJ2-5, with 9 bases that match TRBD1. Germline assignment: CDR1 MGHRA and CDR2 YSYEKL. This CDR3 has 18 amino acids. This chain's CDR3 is CASSQDPITGTGREAQYF. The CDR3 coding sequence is TGCGCCAGCAGCCAAGATCCTATAACCGGGACAGGGCGAGAGGCCCAGTACTTC.

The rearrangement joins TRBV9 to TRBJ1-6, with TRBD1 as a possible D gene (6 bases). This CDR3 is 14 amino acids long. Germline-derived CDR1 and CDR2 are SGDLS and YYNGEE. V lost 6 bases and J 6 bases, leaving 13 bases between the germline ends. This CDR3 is CASNPGQTNSPLHF. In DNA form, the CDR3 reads TGTGCCAGCAACCCGGGACAAACTAATTCACCCCTCCACTTT.

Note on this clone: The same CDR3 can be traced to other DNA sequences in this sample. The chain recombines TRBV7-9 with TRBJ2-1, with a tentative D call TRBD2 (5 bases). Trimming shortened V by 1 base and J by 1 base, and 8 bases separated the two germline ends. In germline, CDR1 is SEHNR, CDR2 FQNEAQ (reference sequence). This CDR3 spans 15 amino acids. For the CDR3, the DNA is TGTGCCAGCAGCTTAGGGAGCGGTTCCTACAATGAGCAGTTCTTC. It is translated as CASSLGSGSYNEQFF.

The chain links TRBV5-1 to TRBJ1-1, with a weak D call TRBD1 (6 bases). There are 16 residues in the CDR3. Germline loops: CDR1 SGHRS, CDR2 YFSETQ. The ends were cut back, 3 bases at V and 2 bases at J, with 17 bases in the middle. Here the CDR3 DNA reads TGCGCCAGCAGCTCCACAGGGAATCGGGTCAACACTGAAGCTTTCTTT. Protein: CASSSTGNRVNTEAFF.

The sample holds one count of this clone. The DNA of the CDR3 is TGTGCCAGCAGTGAAGTCGTTACTAGCGGCAATGAGCAGTTCTTC. It yields the protein CASSEVVTSGNEQFF. This chain uses TRBV2 with TRBJ2-1, with 8 nucleotides matching TRBD2. After removal of 1 base from V and 6 bases from J, the junction contained 5 bases not matched to a gene. The CDR3 consists of 15 residues. Looked up from germline, CDR1 is SNHLY and CDR2 is FYNNEI.

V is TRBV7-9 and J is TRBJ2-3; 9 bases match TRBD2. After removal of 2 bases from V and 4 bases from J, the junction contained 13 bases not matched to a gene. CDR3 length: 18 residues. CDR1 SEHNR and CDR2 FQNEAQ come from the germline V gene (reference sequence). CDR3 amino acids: CASSLKSWIAGAADTQYF. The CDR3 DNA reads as TGTGCCAGCAGCTTAAAATCATGGATAGCGGGAGCTGCAGATACGCAGTATTTT. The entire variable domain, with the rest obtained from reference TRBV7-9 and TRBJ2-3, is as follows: DTGVSQNPRHKITKRGQNVTFRCDPISEHNRLYWYRQTLGQGPEFLTYFQNEAQLEKSRLLSDRFSAERPKGSFSTLEIQRTEQGDSAMYLCASSLKSWIAGAADTQYFGPGTRLTVL.

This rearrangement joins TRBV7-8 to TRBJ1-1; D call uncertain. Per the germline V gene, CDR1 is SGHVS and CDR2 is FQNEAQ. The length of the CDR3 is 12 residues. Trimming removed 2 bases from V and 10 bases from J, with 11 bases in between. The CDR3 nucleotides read TGTGCCAGCAGCTTAACTACCGCTGGAGCTTTCTTT. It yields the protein CASSLTTAGAFF.

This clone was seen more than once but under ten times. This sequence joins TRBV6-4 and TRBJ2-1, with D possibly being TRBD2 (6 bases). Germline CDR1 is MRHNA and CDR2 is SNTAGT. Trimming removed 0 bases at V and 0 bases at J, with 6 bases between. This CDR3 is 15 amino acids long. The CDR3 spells CASSDSAGSYNEQFF. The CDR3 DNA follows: TGTGCCAGCAGTGACTCAGCGGGCTCCTACAATGAGCAGTTCTTC.